The 14 T cell receptor beta chains reported below all come from one sample, sequenced in a study of T cells in Graves' hyperthyroidism and ophthalmopathy. There were TCR beta CDR3 regions amplified from RNA transcripts. The HTBI set primed first-round TCR CDR3 RT-PCR. TCRdb reprocessed the multiplex PCR reads with MiXCR, giving one entry per CDR3 protein. The table lists 360,000 or so distinct CDR3 sequences, over 15% of them singletons. The sequenced sample was blood. All receptors come from a woman aged 18 to 35 with Graves' hyperthyroidism.

This clonotype was seen at least ten times. The chain couples TRBV9 to TRBJ1-2; possible D gene TRBD1, 6 bases. The germline V gene encodes CDR1 SGDLS and CDR2 YYNGEE. V was trimmed by 4 bases and J by 7 bases, leaving 20 bases between them. The CDR3 runs 15 residues. The CDR3 here is CASSSPRGGAGGYTF. Written as DNA, the CDR3 is TGTGCCAGCAGCTCCCCCCGGGGGGGCGCGGGTGGCTACACCTTC.

The gene calls are TRBV28 and TRBJ2-7; D is possibly TRBD2 (6 bases). The germline V and J ends were trimmed by 6 bases and 3 bases, with 12 bases remaining between them. The CDR3 is 13 residues long. Looked up from germline, CDR1 is MDHEN and CDR2 is SYDVKM. In DNA form, the CDR3 reads TGTGCCAGCAGGAGTAGCGGACACTACGAGCAGTACTTC. Its protein is CASRSSGHYEQYF. The variable domain in full, completed from reference TRBV28 and TRBJ2-7, reads DVKVTQSSRYLVKRTGEKVFLECVQDMDHENMFWYRQDPGLGLRLIYFSYDVKMKEKGDIPEGYSVSREKKERFSLILESASTNQTSMYLCASRSSGHYEQYFGPGTRLTVT.

This clonotype was recorded many times. The chain has TRBV12-3 or TRBV12-4 and TRBJ2-7, with 11 bases matching TRBD2. This CDR3 comprises 15 residues. V lost 5 bases to trimming and J lost 3 bases; unmatched junction nucleotides: 6. The CDR3 bases are TGTGCCAGCAGTAACACTAGCGGGGGTAGCTACGAGCAGTACTTC. It translates to CASSNTSGGSYEQYF.

In this sample, this clonotype turned up many times. The chain combines TRBV11-2 with TRBJ2-5, with unresolved D. V lost 1 base and J 0 bases, leaving 9 bases between the germline ends. The CDR3 covers 15 residues. The germline V gene encodes CDR1 SGHAT and CDR2 FQNNGV. This CDR3 reads CASSLVTRDQETQYF. Here the CDR3 DNA reads TGTGCCAGCAGCTTAGTAACTCGAGACCAAGAGACCCAGTACTTC.

The chain has TRBV20-1 and TRBJ2-5; D unclear. Trimming shortened V by 1 base and J by 5 bases, and 5 bases separated the two germline ends. The CDR3 has 11 residues. Per germline, CDR1 DFQATT and CDR2 SNEGSKA (reference sequence). The DNA for the CDR3 is TGCAGTGCTAGAGGGGTCGAGACCCAGTACTTC. Its translation is CSARGVETQYF.

A remark on this clonotype: The junction does not match germline at one end; this may be a read error. The chain couples TRBV7-3 to TRBJ2-7; TRBD2 is a possible D gene (6 bases). Per germline, CDR1 SGHTA and CDR2 FQGTGA. The CDR3 covers 10 residues. The DNA of the CDR3 is TGTGCCATCGGGAGCTACGATCAGTACTTC. This encodes CAIGSYDQYF.

This clonotype showed up just a few times. The chain employs TRBV5-5 and TRBJ2-7; 7 bases fit TRBD1. Per germline, CDR1 SGHKS and CDR2 YYEKEE (reference sequence). V was pared by 3 bases and J by 2 bases, with 11 bases of the junction left unmatched. This CDR3 is 16 amino acids long. CDR3 in DNA: TGTGCCAGCAGCTCCCAACCGGGACAGAATACCTACGAGCAGTACTTC. This gives the protein CASSSQPGQNTYEQYF.

The J gene is TRBJ1-1, the V gene TRBV6-2 or TRBV6-3; 9 positions agree with TRBD1. The germline CDR1 and CDR2 sequences are MNHEY and SVGEGT. Unmatched junction bases numbered 5, after V lost 7 bases and J lost 8 bases. The CDR3 totals 12 residues. The CDR3 DNA is TGTGCCAGCACTACAGGGGGCTGGGAAGCTTTCTTT. Its translation: CASTTGGWEAFF.

The CDR3 nucleotides are TGTGCCAGCAGCCCCCTACTAGCGGGGAGCCAAGAGACCCAGTACTTC. Translated: CASSPLLAGSQETQYF. The rearrangement uses TRBV4-2 and TRBJ2-5; 10 bases are shared with TRBD2. The CDR3 extends over 16 amino acids. Unmatched junction bases numbered 6, after V lost 4 bases and J lost 1 base. Germline CDR1 LGHNA, CDR2 YNFKEQ.

This chain links TRBV5-6 with TRBJ2-5, with D possibly matching TRBD2 (7 bases). In germline, CDR1 is SGHDT, CDR2 YYEEEE. Between the trimmed V and J ends, which lost 3 bases and 3 bases, there was a span of 12 bases. This CDR3 is 14 amino acids long. This CDR3 is CASSSGEGEETQYF. DNA for the CDR3: TGTGCCAGCAGCTCTGGGGAGGGGGAAGAGACCCAGTACTTC.

This clonotype was observed a few times. J is TRBJ1-1 and V is TRBV18; D unclear. Germline CDR1 is KGHSH and CDR2 is LQKENI. CDR3 length equals 15 residues. Between the trimmed V and J ends, which lost 6 bases and 0 bases, there was a span of 14 bases. CDR3 sequence (DNA): TGTGCCAGCTCTCCCCCGGGAGTAATGAACACTGAAGCTTTCTTT. It specifies CASSPPGVMNTEAFF.

This clonotype has more than one count but fewer than ten. J is TRBJ1-1 and V is TRBV6-1; 8 bases agree with TRBD1. The CDR3 has 14 amino acids. Trimming took 6 bases from V and 2 from J; bases not matched to a gene: 5. From germline, CDR1 is MNHNS and CDR2 SASEGT. The chain's CDR3 is CASSQQGVNTEAFF. In nucleotides, the CDR3 is TGTGCCAGCAGCCAACAGGGGGTAAACACTGAAGCTTTCTTT.

The chain carries TRBV28 and TRBJ1-3; D call uncertain. V gave up 5 bases and J gave up 0 bases, with 8 bases separating them. Germline CDR1 reads MDHEN; CDR2 reads SYDVKM. This CDR3 region has 14 residues. CDR3 sequence: CASSPIVSGNTIYF. The CDR3 coding sequence is TGTGCCAGCAGTCCCATCGTCTCTGGAAACACCATATATTTT.

The rearrangement uses TRBV19 and TRBJ1-1; D not certain. The germline V and J ends were trimmed by 10 bases and 4 bases, with 16 bases remaining between them. Germline assignment: CDR1 LNHDA and CDR2 SQIVND (reference sequence). The CDR3 is 13 residues long. The CDR3 DNA follows: TGTGCCACCCCCCCGCGGGAAGTCACTGAAGCTTTCTTT. It translates to CATPPREVTEAFF. Variable domain in full (rest from reference TRBV19 and TRBJ1-1): DGGITQSPKYLFRKEGQNVTLSCEQNLNHDAMYWYRQDPGQGLRLIYYSQIVNDFQKGDIAEGYSVSREKKESFPLTVTSAQKNPTAFYLCATPPREVTEAFFGQGTRLTVV.